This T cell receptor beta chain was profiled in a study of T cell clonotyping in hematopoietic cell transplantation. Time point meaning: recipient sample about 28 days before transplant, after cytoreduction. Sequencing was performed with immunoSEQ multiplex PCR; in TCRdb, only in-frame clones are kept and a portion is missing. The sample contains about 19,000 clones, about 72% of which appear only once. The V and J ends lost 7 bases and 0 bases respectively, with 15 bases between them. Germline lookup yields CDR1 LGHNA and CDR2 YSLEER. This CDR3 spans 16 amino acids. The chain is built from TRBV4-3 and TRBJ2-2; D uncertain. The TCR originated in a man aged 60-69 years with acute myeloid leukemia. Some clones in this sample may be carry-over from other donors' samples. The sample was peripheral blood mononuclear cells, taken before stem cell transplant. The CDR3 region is CASTEGQLANTGELFF. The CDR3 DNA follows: TGCGCCAGCACCGAAGGGCAGCTAGCGAACACCGGGGAGCTGTTTTTT.